This TCR beta chain appears in the sequencing data of a study of cytomegalovirus exposure and HLA in healthy donors. General study results and limits: One later analysis reportedly identified an Asian-associated ancestry cluster that showed fewer N-insertions than the roughly 600-donor mean. The study dropped some indistinguishable V segments, TRBV6-2 and TRBV6-3 among them. TCR association rates varied by HLA locus in a later analysis, with DRB1 highest and HLA-C lowest.

From germline, CDR1 is SGDLS and CDR2 YYNGEE. The CDR3 is made up of 15 amino acids. There are a few counts of this clone. Its antigen is still unknown. Its ends do not fully match the called genes, so a read error is possible. PCR involved 60 Vbeta and 13 Jbeta primers. The assay was immunoSEQ multiplex PCR, and TCRdb's table has in-frame clones only and misses some. The table lists more than 110,000 clones, 60% to 80% of them singletons. This sequence was found in a male donor in good health and CMV-seronegative. The V call is TRBV9, the J call TRBJ1-2; D not certain. The sample comprised PBMCs. The DNA of the CDR3 is TGTGCCGGCAGCGTAGATCCCCGGGAATCCTATGGCTACACCTTC. It codes for CAGSVDPRESYGYTF.